Shown below are 23 T cell receptor beta chains from a single sample sequenced in a study of shared clonotypes between healthy human individuals. It was CD45RO-negative cells, positively selected for CCR7, that made up naive CD8 cells, with terminally differentiated effector memory CD45RA+ cells excluded. Measured with immunoSEQ multiplex PCR; TCRdb has only the in-frame clones, and not every one. The sample has roughly 2,000,000 clones; just under 95% are singletons. The sequenced material came from naive CD8+ T cells from PBMCs. The receptors originated from a man aged 18 to 29 in good health. Some clones in this sample may be carry-over from other donors' samples.

V and J are TRBV27 and TRBJ1-2, with D possibly matching TRBD1 (6 bases). The CDR3 is 13 amino acids. V lost 3 bases, J lost 8 bases, and 13 bases lay in between. Germline-derived CDR1 and CDR2 are MNHEY and SMNVEV (reference sequence). As DNA, the CDR3 is TGTGCCAGCAGTTTCACTACAGGGTACGGCTACACCTTC. This gives the protein CASSFTTGYGYTF.

This chain connects TRBV6-6 to TRBJ1-4; D perhaps matches TRBD1 (6 bases). Deletions cut 6 bases from V and 7 bases from J, with 6 bases between. Germline CDR1 is MNHNY and CDR2 is SVGAGI (reference sequence). The CDR3 runs to 11 residues. The CDR3 loop reads CASRDSEKLFF. The CDR3, as DNA: TGTGCCAGCAGGGACAGTGAAAAACTGTTTTTT.

Turning to this clone: This specimen includes other DNA sequences encoding the same CDR3. This chain connects TRBV4-2 to TRBJ2-7; perhaps TRBD2 as D (5 bases). Germline assignment: CDR1 LGHNA and CDR2 YNFKEQ. With 0 bases removed from V and 7 bases from J, the gap between germline ends came to 10 bases. This CDR3 has 13 residues. DNA for the CDR3: TGTGCCAGCAGCCAAGAGAGGGCCAGGGAGCAGTACTTC. It specifies CASSQERAREQYF.

In this sample, this clone turned up a few times. The same CDR3 can be traced to other DNA sequences in this sample. The chain employs TRBV28 and TRBJ1-1, with TRBD1 as a possible D gene (5 bases). Germline CDR1 MDHEN, CDR2 SYDVKM. Trimming took 3 bases from V and 4 from J, leaving 9 bases between them. The CDR3 runs 13 residues. The chain's CDR3 is CASSFLGGTEAFF. The CDR3 region has the DNA TGTGCCAGCAGTTTTCTTGGGGGCACTGAAGCTTTCTTT.

There are a few counts of this clone. The chain carries TRBV30 and TRBJ1-1; 11 positions agree with TRBD1. V lost 2 bases to trimming and J lost 2 bases; unmatched junction nucleotides: 4. Germline CDR1 is GTSNPN and CDR2 is SVGIG (reference sequence). This CDR3 region has 15 residues. As DNA, the CDR3 is TGTGCCTGGAGTTTGTGGACAGGGGGCAACACTGAAGCTTTCTTT. Its translation: CAWSLWTGGNTEAFF.

The J gene is TRBJ2-5, the V gene TRBV7-9; D ambiguous. In germline, CDR1 is SEHNR, CDR2 FQNEAQ (reference sequence). V lost 1 base and J 5 bases, leaving 8 bases between the germline ends. The CDR3 extends over 13 amino acids. This CDR3 reads CASSLVNRETQYF. CDR3 coding DNA: TGTGCCAGCAGCTTAGTTAATAGGGAGACCCAGTACTTC.

The chain carries TRBV5-1 and TRBJ2-1; 7 nucleotides match TRBD2. The germline CDR1 and CDR2 sequences are SGHRS and YFSETQ. V was clipped by 7 bases and J by 3 bases; unmatched bases: 4. CDR3 length equals 13 residues. This CDR3 reads CASHTSDYNEQFF. CDR3 sequence (DNA): TGCGCCAGCCATACTAGCGACTACAATGAGCAGTTCTTC.

The V call is TRBV19, the J call TRBJ2-7, with TRBD1 matching 7 bases. CDR3 length equals 16 residues. In germline, CDR1 is LNHDA, CDR2 SQIVND (reference sequence). Trimming removed 4 bases from V and 0 bases from J; junction bases left unmatched: 9. The CDR3 here is CASSTRQGTLSYEQYF. CDR3 nucleotide sequence: TGTGCCAGTAGTACGAGACAGGGAACACTCTCCTACGAGCAGTACTTC.

The V gene is TRBV2, the J gene TRBJ2-3; 10 bases are shared with TRBD1. Germline CDR1 is SNHLY and CDR2 is FYNNEI. The CDR3 is made up of 16 amino acids. With V trimmed by 3 bases and J by 3 bases, 6 bases remained unmatched. The CDR3 sequence: CASSDPDRGGTDTQYF. The CDR3 DNA reads as TGTGCCAGCAGTGATCCGGACAGGGGGGGGACAGATACGCAGTATTTT.

The V gene is TRBV27, the J gene TRBJ1-5; D call uncertain. The CDR3 spans 15 residues. Trimming shortened V by 6 bases and J by 4 bases, and 16 bases separated the two germline ends. The germline CDR1 and CDR2 sequences are MNHEY and SMNVEV (reference sequence). Here the CDR3 reads CASSPTAGVNQPQHF. Written as DNA, the CDR3 is TGTGCCAGCAGCCCGACGGCAGGCGTTAATCAGCCCCAGCATTTT.

The chain employs TRBV27 and TRBJ2-7; TRBD1 aligns across 9 bases. V shed 5 bases and J 2 bases; nucleotides not matched to a gene: 13. Looked up from germline, CDR1 is MNHEY and CDR2 is SMNVEV (reference sequence). This CDR3 is 17 amino acids long. CDR3 sequence: CASSVLTGTGYPYEQYF. DNA of the CDR3: TGTGCCAGCAGTGTGCTAACCGGGACAGGGTACCCCTACGAGCAGTACTTC.

This rearrangement joins TRBV11-1 to TRBJ2-1, with 9 bases fitting TRBD1. The CDR3 loop spans 15 amino acids. The germline V gene has CDR1 SGHAT and CDR2 FQDESV (reference sequence). The junction had 4 bases not matched to a gene; V was cut back by 3 bases and J by 4 bases. DNA of the CDR3: TGTGCCAGCAGCTTGTGGGACAGGGTATACAATGAGCAGTTCTTC. As protein: CASSLWDRVYNEQFF.

The chain joins TRBV28 to TRBJ2-3; 7 bases match TRBD1. The CDR3 totals 15 residues. Germline assignment: CDR1 MDHEN and CDR2 SYDVKM. Unmatched junction bases numbered 5, after V lost 2 bases and J lost 3 bases. CDR3 coding DNA: TGTGCCAGCAGTTTAATAACAGGGGAAACAGATACGCAGTATTTT. Protein product: CASSLITGETDTQYF.

The chain couples TRBV9 to TRBJ2-2; 8 nucleotides align to TRBD1. Trimming at V came to 1 base and at J to 0 bases, leaving 5 bases not matched to a gene. The germline gives CDR1 SGDLS, CDR2 YYNGEE. The CDR3 length is 17 residues. The CDR3 loop reads CASSVPRDRSNTGELFF. CDR3 DNA: TGTGCCAGCAGCGTACCCCGGGACAGGTCGAACACCGGGGAGCTGTTTTTT.

The chain uses TRBV13 and TRBJ2-1; 8 bases agree with TRBD2. This CDR3 comprises 13 residues. CDR1 and CDR2 from the germline V gene are PRHDT and FYEKMQ (reference sequence). Trimming took 4 bases from V and 9 from J; bases not matched to a gene: 5. The CDR3 coding sequence is TGTGCCAGCAGCTCCGAGACTAGCGCTGAGCAGTTCTTC. Translation: CASSSETSAEQFF.

The rearrangement links TRBV5-8 to TRBJ2-3; D gene ambiguous. V was clipped by 1 base and J by 1 base, with 7 bases between them. Per germline, CDR1 SGHTS and CDR2 YDEGEE. CDR3 size: 14 residues. CDR3 in amino acids: CASSLNQGTDTQYF. The CDR3 coding sequence is TGTGCCAGCAGCTTGAACCAGGGCACAGATACGCAGTATTTT.

The chain is built from TRBV28 and TRBJ1-1; D not certain. Per germline, CDR1 MDHEN and CDR2 SYDVKM. This CDR3 is 12 amino acids long. The V gene lost 4 bases and the J gene lost 6 bases, with 9 bases spanning the gap. The CDR3 here is CASSSARSEAFF. The CDR3 nucleotides are TGTGCCAGCAGTTCTGCTAGGTCTGAAGCTTTCTTT. Using reference TRBV28 and TRBJ1-1 for the parts outside the CDR3, the full variable domain is DVKVTQSSRYLVKRTGEKVFLECVQDMDHENMFWYRQDPGLGLRLIYFSYDVKMKEKGDIPEGYSVSREKKERFSLILESASTNQTSMYLCASSSARSEAFFGQGTRLTVV.

The chain combines TRBV27 with TRBJ2-7; D is possibly TRBD1 or TRBD2 (5 bases each). The CDR3 consists of 15 residues. Trimming took 6 bases from V and 2 from J, leaving 17 bases between them. Germline CDR1 and CDR2: MNHEY and SMNVEV (reference sequence). CDR3 sequence (DNA): TGTGCCAGCAGCCCAATCGGGGCAGGAACCTACGAGCAGTACTTC. It yields the protein CASSPIGAGTYEQYF.

The chain is built from TRBV6-1 and TRBJ1-3; 11 bases align to TRBD1. CDR1 and CDR2 from the germline V gene are MNHNS and SASEGT. This CDR3 spans 14 amino acids. V shed 6 bases and J 11 bases; nucleotides not matched to a gene: 9. In DNA, the CDR3 is TGTGCCAGCAGAGGAAGGACAGGGGGCACAGCCATATATTTT. As protein: CASRGRTGGTAIYF.

The J gene is TRBJ1-1, the V gene TRBV28; D is perhaps TRBD1 (6 bases). The length of the CDR3 is 16 residues. V was trimmed by 3 bases and J by 0 bases, leaving 14 bases between them. The germline V gene encodes CDR1 MDHEN and CDR2 SYDVKM. The CDR3 is CASSFLLGQMNTEAFF. The CDR3, as DNA: TGTGCCAGCAGTTTTCTTCTAGGACAGATGAACACTGAAGCTTTCTTT.

The chain links TRBV19 to TRBJ2-3; TRBD2 is a possible D gene (6 bases). The CDR3 covers 15 residues. Per germline, CDR1 LNHDA and CDR2 SQIVND (reference sequence). V lost 0 bases to trimming and J lost 3 bases, with 10 bases between them. The CDR3 DNA follows: TGTGCCAGTAGTATAGACCATGGGGGGACAGATACGCAGTATTTT. This translates into CASSIDHGGTDTQYF.

The chain links TRBV7-9 to TRBJ1-1, with D possibly being TRBD1 (5 bases). The V end was cut by 10 bases, the J end by 1 base, with 13 bases between. The CDR3 is 13 amino acids. Germline loops: CDR1 SEHNR, CDR2 FQNEAQ (reference sequence). CDR3 sequence reads: CATGEGTNTEAFF. The DNA of the CDR3 is TGTGCCACGGGGGAGGGGACGAACACTGAAGCTTTCTTT.

The rearrangement joins TRBV30 to TRBJ1-1; possible D gene TRBD1, 5 bases. V lost 5 bases and J 5 bases, leaving 9 bases between the germline ends. Looked up from germline, CDR1 is GTSNPN and CDR2 is SVGIG (reference sequence). This CDR3 has 11 residues. The CDR3 region is CAWEKGTEAFF. The CDR3 bases are TGTGCCTGGGAAAAGGGGACTGAAGCTTTCTTT.